This T cell receptor beta chain appears in the sequencing data of a study of blood T cells in healthy people across ages. This CDR3 is 13 amino acids long. V gave up 3 bases and J gave up 2 bases, with 11 bases separating them. Germline V gene lookup returns CDR1 DFQATT and CDR2 SNEGSKA (reference sequence). Study observations and caveats: Naive T cell percentage and TCR beta diversity correlated strongly. PBMCs went unsorted, and a conclusive naive versus antigen-experienced comparison was therefore prevented.

Regarding this clonotype: What it binds is unknown.

Sample-barcoded 5' priming and a J-beta primer mix drove a second PCR of about 6 to 12 cycles. Carrying 12 random nucleotides, a template-switch adaptor labeled each individual cDNA molecule. CDR3-containing paired-end reads numbering at least 2.5 million came from each sample. TCRdb independently ran MiXCR on the 5' RACE reads; one entry per CDR3 protein. The data show roughly 900,000 distinct CDR3 sequences, with roughly 48% seen just once and around an eighth held by the top ten. The chain links TRBV20-1 to TRBJ2-7; a weak D match, TRBD2 (6 bases). Sequenced material: blood. This TCR was sampled from a young man in good health. CDR3 nucleotide sequence: TGCAGTGCTAGTGGGGGGACGACCTACGAGCAGTACTTC. It codes for CSASGGTTYEQYF.